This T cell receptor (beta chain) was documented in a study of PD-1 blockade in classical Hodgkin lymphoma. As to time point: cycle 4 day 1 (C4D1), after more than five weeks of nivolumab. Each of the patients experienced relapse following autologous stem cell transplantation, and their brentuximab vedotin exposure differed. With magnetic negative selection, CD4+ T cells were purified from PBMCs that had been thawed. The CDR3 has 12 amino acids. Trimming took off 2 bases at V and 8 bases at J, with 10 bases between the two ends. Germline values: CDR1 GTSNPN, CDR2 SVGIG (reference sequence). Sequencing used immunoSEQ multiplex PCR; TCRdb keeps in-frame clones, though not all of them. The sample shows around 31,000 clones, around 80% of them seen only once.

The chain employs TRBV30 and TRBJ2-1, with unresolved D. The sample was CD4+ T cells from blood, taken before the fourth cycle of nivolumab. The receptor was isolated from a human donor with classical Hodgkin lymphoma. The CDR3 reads CAWSRQAYEQFF. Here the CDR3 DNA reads TGTGCCTGGAGTCGTCAGGCCTATGAGCAGTTCTTC.